This section outlines one T cell receptor beta chain sequence together with its context. The data derive from a study of CD8+ T cells in alopecia areata. Overall study: A regimen of oral tofacitinib, 5 to 10 mg twice daily, was given to treated patients.

Treatment noted: oral pan-JAK inhibitor, 5-10 mg twice daily. RNA extraction and reverse transcription yielded cDNA as sequencing template. Only in-frame clones appear in the TCRdb table, and some are missing; sequencing was by immunoSEQ multiplex PCR. This sample has 150,000 to 200,000 clones, with less than 80% found just once. The source is a human donor with alopecia areata. Sequences were derived from CD4+ T cells sorted from blood, sampled at week 24, from a patient treated with tofacitinib.

CDR3 bases: TGCAGCGTTCCTCCGGGACAGGGGTATGGCTACACCTTC. The encoded protein is CSVPPGQGYGYTF. The chain carries TRBV29-1 and TRBJ1-2; 10 bases agree with TRBD1. J was trimmed by 5 bases and V by 5 bases; bases with no gene match: 5. This CDR3 has 13 residues. CDR1 is SQVTM and CDR2 is ANQGSEA in the germline V gene.